The T cell receptor (beta chain) under discussion was sequenced for a study of blood T cell repertoires in COVID-19. CDR3 size: 13 residues. Germline CDR1 SGHAT, CDR2 FQNNGV. V gave up 6 bases and J gave up 0 bases, with 8 bases separating them. In the source study's methods: Estimation of nucleated cell counts was performed using reference gene primer amplification. TCRdb keeps only in-frame clones here, not all; method: immunoSEQ multiplex PCR. V and J calls and clone size are given by that table; D and trimming were obtained from the DNA. Of a few hundred thousand clones in the sample, around four fifths were seen once.

The TCR was taken from a woman aged 55 to 70 who had recovered from COVID-19. The gene calls are TRBV11-2 and TRBJ1-1; D is unresolved. Specimen: peripheral blood. CDR3 nucleotide sequence: TGTGCCAGCAGGCTTAGTCTGAACACTGAAGCTTTCTTT. Encoded protein: CASRLSLNTEAFF.